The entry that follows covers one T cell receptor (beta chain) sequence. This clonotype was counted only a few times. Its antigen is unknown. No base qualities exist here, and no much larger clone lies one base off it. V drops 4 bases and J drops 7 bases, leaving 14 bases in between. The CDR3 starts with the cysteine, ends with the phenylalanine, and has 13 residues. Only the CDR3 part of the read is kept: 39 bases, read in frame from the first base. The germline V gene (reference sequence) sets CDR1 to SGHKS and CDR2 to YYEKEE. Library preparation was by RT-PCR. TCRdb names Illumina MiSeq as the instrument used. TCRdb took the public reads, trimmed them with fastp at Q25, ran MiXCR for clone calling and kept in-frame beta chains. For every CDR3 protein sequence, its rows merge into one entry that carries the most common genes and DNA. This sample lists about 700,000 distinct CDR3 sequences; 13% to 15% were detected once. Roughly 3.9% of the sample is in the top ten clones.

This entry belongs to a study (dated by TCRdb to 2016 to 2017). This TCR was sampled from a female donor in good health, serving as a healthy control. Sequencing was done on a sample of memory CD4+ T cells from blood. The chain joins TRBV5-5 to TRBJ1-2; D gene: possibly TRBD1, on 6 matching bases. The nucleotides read TGTGCCAGCAGCCGCTTAGGGGGGTCTGGCTACACCTTC. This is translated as CASSRLGGSGYTF.